This T cell receptor (beta chain) was profiled in a study of regulatory T cells in long-lasting Graves disease. At the level of the study: Freshly diagnosed Graves' patients had used antithyroid drugs for under 3 months.

This clonotype came up many times. Relative to the germline gene, one junction end is altered; a read error may explain this. Time point given: newly diagnosed GD, antithyroid drugs for less than 3 months. PBMCs provided the RNA from which the TCR library was made. Combining iRepertoire HTBI primers with Arm-PCR of CDR3 regions, the authors built TCR beta libraries. TCRdb processed the multiplex PCR reads anew with MiXCR; each CDR3 protein has one entry. The sample includes about 520,000 distinct CDR3 sequences, approximately 12% of them seen just once. The CDR3 runs to 14 residues. These sequences were also reported in another study, on T cells in Graves' hyperthyroidism and ophthalmopathy. That investigation notes: Hyperthyroidism, newly diagnosed and lasting under 2 months, affected patients aged 18 to 65. In the first-round RT-PCR of the TCR CDR3, the HTBI primer set was used. Also found in blood were most expanded thyroid clonotypes above 0.001.

Sequences were derived from peripheral blood mononuclear cells (PBMCs), sampled at new diagnosis, from a patient treated with antithyroid drugs. This sequence was found in a woman in her twenties or thirties with Graves disease. The rearrangement joins TRBV12-3 or TRBV12-4 to TRBJ2-1; D might be TRBD2 (6 bases). The CDR3 nucleotides read TGTGCCAGCAGTGACACGGTGGACTACAGTGAGCAGTTCTTC. Protein: CASSDTVDYSEQFF.